The rows below give T cell receptor beta chains drawn from one sample of a study of tumor-infiltrating lymphocytes in primary liver carcinoma. TCRdb reprocessed the multiplex PCR reads via MiXCR and lists one record per CDR3 protein. The sample holds 300,000 to 400,000 distinct CDR3 sequences, less than 70% seen once. Sequences were obtained from peripheral blood. All receptors derive from a middle-aged man with primary liver carcinoma and hepatitis B virus infection. Each CDR3 is given with its conserved first and last residue.

v_call cdr3_aa
TRBV5-4 CASSLLQGLNTEAFF
TRBV29-1 CSVEGRLAGYSEQFF
TRBV10-3 CAISEGQREGNEQFF
TRBV11-2 CVNSHLGTNEKLFF
TRBV6-6 CASSYSSQSWHF
TRBV10-1 CASSLGGGTEALF
TRBV11-3 CASSLGGILSYEQYF
TRBV6-2/TRBV6-3 CASSYPDGTSVYEQYF
TRBV4-1 CASSPGLGPNQPQHF
TRBV12-3/TRBV12-4 CAISPLAGGLITGELFF
TRBV28 CASSLGGRSLFF
TRBV6-2/TRBV6-3 CASSYSGLGQGAKTQYF
TRBV11-2 CASSRSRSSYEQYF
TRBV10-3 CAISGTVDSPPHF
TRBV6-2/TRBV6-3 CASSYPGVGSGGGYTF
TRBV5-5 CASSFGLTRELFF
TRBV7-2 CASSLDRQVYYEQYF
TRBV6-1 CASSVLIGRDERYF
TRBV12-3/TRBV12-4 CASSPQGNNQPQHF
TRBV11-2 CASRSRDGRYEQYF
TRBV6-1 CATLSGTSLEQFF
TRBV5-1 CPSSLSGECTDTQYF
TRBV13 CASSLGLSRSYEQYF
TRBV15 CATSRDDGGYTF
TRBV12-3/TRBV12-4 CASSRQGIGNTEAFF
TRBV12-3/TRBV12-4 CGSSLGRADRQYF
TRBV12-3/TRBV12-4 CASRKGLAGNTGELFF
TRBV11-2 CASSLYLPGVGYEQYF
TRBV6-1 CAGSKQTGGANGYTF
TRBV6-5 CASRAQGRLETQYF
TRBV4-2 CASSQSLAGGYNEQFF
TRBV6-1 CASSDVPAYNSPLHF
TRBV5-1 CASSLGEWSSYEQYF
TRBV4-1 CASRGTGIGSNQQFF
TRBV5-5 CASSFGTKSYNDQFF
TRBV11-2 CVSSSNRGIDGKRTDTQYF
TRBV5-4 CASSLSVNSPLHF
TRBV6-5 CASSYSRGYEHYF
TRBV12-3/TRBV12-4 CASSFRPSGTLAGELFF
TRBV5-1 CASSPDGDSYNEQFF
TRBV13 CASSLQIPGADTQYF
TRBV11-2 CASSLAVVHGYIF
TRBV25-1 CASSEVGAGVRGYTF
TRBV10-3 CATRDRANTDTQYF
TRBV6-5 CTSSYGAAGDTQYF
TRBV6-6 CASRRRPAGEGTDTLYF
TRBV5-6 CAGSPMAGVTDTQYF
TRBV11-2 CASSLSPGDHNSPLRF
TRBV2 CASSVRTTFTGELFF